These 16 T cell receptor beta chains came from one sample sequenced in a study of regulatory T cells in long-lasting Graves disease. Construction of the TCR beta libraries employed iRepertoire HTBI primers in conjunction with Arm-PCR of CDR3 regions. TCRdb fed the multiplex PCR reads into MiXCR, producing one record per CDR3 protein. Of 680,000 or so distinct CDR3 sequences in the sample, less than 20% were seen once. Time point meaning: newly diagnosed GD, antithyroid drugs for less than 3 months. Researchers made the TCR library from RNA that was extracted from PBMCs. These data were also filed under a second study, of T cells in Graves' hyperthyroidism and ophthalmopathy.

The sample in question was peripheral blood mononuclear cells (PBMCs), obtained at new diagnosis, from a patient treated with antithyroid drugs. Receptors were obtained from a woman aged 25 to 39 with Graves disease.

Here the CDR3 DNA reads TGTGCCAGCAGCTCGTGGGACAGGAGGAACCAAGAGACCCAGTACTTC. Translation gives CASSSWDRRNQETQYF. The rearrangement joins TRBV13 to TRBJ2-5, with TRBD1 matching over 8 bases. The CDR3 contains 16 residues. Germline V CDR1 and CDR2: PRHDT, FYEKMQ (reference sequence). Germline trimming cut 4 bases from V and 0 bases from J; bases unmatched to any gene: 7.

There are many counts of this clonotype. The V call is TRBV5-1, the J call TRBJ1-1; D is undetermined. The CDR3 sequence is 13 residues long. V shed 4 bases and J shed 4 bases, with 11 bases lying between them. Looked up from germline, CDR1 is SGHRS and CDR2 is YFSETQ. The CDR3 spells CASSLSVGTEAFF. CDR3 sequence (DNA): TGCGCCAGCAGCCTGTCCGTGGGCACTGAAGCTTTCTTT.

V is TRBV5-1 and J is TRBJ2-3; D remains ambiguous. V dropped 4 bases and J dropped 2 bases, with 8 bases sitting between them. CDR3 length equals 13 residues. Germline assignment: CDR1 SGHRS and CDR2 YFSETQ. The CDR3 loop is CASSLHNTDTQYF. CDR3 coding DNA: TGCGCCAGCAGCCTCCATAACACAGATACGCAGTATTTT.

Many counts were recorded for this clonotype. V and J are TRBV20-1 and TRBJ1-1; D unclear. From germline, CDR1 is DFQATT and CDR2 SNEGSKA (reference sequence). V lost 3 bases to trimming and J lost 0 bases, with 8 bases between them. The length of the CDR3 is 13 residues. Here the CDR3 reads CSARPQMNTEAFF. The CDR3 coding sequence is TGCAGTGCTAGGCCCCAAATGAACACTGAAGCTTTCTTT.

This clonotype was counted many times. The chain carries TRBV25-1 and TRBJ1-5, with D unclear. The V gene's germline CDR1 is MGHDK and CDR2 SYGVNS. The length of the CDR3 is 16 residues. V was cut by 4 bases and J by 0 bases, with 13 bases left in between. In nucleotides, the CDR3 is TGTGCCAGCAGTGTCCTTACGTTCGTTAGCAATCAGCCCCAGCATTTT. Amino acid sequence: CASSVLTFVSNQPQHF.

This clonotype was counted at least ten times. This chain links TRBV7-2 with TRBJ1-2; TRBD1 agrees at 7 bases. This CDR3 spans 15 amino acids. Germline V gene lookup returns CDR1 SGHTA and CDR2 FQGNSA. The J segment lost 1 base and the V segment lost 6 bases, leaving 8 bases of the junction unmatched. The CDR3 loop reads CASRVDRDVNYGYTF. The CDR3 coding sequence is TGTGCCAGCAGAGTCGACAGGGATGTTAACTATGGCTACACCTTC.

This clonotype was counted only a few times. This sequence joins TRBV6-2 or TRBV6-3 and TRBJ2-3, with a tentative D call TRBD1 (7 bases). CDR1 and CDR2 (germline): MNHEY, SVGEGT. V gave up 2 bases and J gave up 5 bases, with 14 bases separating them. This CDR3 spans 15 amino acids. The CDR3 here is CASSYGGGAGDTQYF. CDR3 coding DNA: TGTGCCAGCAGTTACGGAGGGGGCGCGGGAGATACGCAGTATTTT.

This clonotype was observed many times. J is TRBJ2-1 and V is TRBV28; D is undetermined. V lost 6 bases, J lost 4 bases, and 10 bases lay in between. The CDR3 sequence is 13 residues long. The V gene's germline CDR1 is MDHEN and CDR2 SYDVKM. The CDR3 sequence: CASSFDPYNEQFF. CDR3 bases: TGTGCCAGCAGCTTTGACCCTTACAATGAGCAGTTCTTC. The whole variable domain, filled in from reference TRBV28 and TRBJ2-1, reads DVKVTQSSRYLVKRTGEKVFLECVQDMDHENMFWYRQDPGLGLRLIYFSYDVKMKEKGDIPEGYSVSREKKERFSLILESASTNQTSMYLCASSFDPYNEQFFGPGTRLTVL.

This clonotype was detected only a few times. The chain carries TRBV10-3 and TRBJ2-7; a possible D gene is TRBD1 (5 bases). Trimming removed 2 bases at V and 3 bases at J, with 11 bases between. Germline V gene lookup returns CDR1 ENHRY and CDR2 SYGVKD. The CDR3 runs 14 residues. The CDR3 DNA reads TGTGCCATCAGTGAGCTACCTAGGGGCTACGAGCAGTACTTC. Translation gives CAISELPRGYEQYF.

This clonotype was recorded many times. CDR3 in DNA: TGTGCCACCAGCAGGGGTCCGGGGAAAGAAGAAAAACTGTTTTTT. Protein: CATSRGPGKEEKLFF. V and J are TRBV15 and TRBJ1-4; D unclear. Germline CDR1 is LNHNV and CDR2 is YYDKDF (reference sequence). The CDR3 is 15 residues long. Trimming shortened V by 3 bases and J by 8 bases, and 16 bases separated the two germline ends.

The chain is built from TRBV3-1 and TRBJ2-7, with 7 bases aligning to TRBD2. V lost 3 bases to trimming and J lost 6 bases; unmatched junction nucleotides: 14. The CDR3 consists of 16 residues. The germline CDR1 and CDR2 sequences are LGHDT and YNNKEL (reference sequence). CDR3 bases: TGTGCCAGCAGCCACAGACTAGCAGGTAAAGTCCTCGAGCAGTACTTC. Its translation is CASSHRLAGKVLEQYF.

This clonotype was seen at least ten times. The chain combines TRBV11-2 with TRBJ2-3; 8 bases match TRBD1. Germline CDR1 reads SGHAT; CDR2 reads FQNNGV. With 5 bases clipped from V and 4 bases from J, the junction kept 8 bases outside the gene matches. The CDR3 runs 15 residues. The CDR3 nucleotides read TGTGCCAGCAGCAAATCCGGGACAGGTTCAGATACGCAGTATTTT. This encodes CASSKSGTGSDTQYF.

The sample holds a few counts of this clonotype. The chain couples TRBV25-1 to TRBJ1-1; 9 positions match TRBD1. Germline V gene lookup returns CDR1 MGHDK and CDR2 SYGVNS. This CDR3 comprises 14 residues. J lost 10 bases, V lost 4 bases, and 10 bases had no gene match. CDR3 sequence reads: CASSAAMTGGRAFF. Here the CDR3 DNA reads TGTGCCAGCAGTGCGGCCATGACAGGGGGTCGAGCTTTCTTT.

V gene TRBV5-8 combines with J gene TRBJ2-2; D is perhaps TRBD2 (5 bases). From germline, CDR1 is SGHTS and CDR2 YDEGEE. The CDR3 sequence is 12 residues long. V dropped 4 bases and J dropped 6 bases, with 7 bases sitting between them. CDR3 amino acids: CASSPEAGELFF. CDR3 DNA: TGTGCCAGCAGCCCGGAGGCCGGGGAGCTGTTTTTT.

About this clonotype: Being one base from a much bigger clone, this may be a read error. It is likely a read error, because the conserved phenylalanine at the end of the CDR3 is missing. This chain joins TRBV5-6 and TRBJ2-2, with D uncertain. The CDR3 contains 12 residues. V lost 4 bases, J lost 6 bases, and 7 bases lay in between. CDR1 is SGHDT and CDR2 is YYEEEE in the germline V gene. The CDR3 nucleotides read TGTGCCAGCAGCACAAGTTCCGGGGAGCTGTTTCTT. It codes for CASSTSSGELFL.

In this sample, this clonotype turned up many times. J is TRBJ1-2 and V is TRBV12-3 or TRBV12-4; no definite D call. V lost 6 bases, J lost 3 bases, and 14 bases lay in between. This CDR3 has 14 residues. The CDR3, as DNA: TGTGCCAGCAGCCCGAGCAGCGGTTACTATGGCTACACCTTC. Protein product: CASSPSSGYYGYTF.